The 28 T cell receptor beta chains below all came from one sample that was sequenced in a study of CD8 T cells in Susac syndrome. A quantity of about 0.5 to 1 ug RNA underwent reverse transcription using random hexamers. TCRdb called the immunoSEQ multiplex PCR reads again in MiXCR, with one record for every CDR3 protein. The table records around 160,000 distinct CDR3 sequences, roughly 95% of them present only once. Material: CD4+ T cells from PBMCs. The receptors were sampled from a human donor with multiple sclerosis.

The V gene is TRBV7-9, the J gene TRBJ2-1; 11 bases align to TRBD1. This CDR3 is built from 15 residues. CDR1 SEHNR and CDR2 FQNEAQ come from the germline V gene (reference sequence). With 3 bases clipped from V and 6 bases from J, the junction kept 4 bases outside the gene matches. CDR3 coding DNA: TGTGCCAGCAGCTTCGGGGGGACAGGGGGCAATGAGCAGTTCTTC. This sequence encodes CASSFGGTGGNEQFF.

The chain carries TRBV19 and TRBJ1-1, with 9 bases identical to TRBD1. With 11 bases clipped from V and 11 bases from J, the junction kept 15 bases outside the gene matches. From germline, CDR1 is LNHDA and CDR2 SQIVND (reference sequence). The CDR3 extends over 13 amino acids. CDR3 in DNA: TGTGCCTGGAATGGGACAGGGCGAACGGGGGCTTTCTTT. Its protein is CAWNGTGRTGAFF.

The chain is built from TRBV20-1 and TRBJ1-4; TRBD1 aligns across 7 bases. This CDR3 has 15 amino acids. Germline CDR1 reads DFQATT; CDR2 reads SNEGSKA (reference sequence). With 5 bases clipped from V and 5 bases from J, the junction kept 11 bases outside the gene matches. CDR3 protein: CSAVDPVQGNEKLFF. The CDR3 region has the DNA TGCAGTGCTGTCGACCCCGTACAGGGGAATGAAAAACTGTTTTTT.

This clonotype came up once. The gene calls are TRBV10-2 and TRBJ1-2; D unresolved. V dropped 2 bases and J dropped 7 bases, with 11 bases sitting between them. In germline, CDR1 is WSHSY, CDR2 SAAADI. This CDR3 has 13 residues. The CDR3 nucleotides read TGCGCCAGCAGTGAGCTATTGGTCAGTGGCTACACCTTC. Translation: CASSELLVSGYTF.

V gene TRBV29-1 combines with J gene TRBJ2-1; 7 positions agree with TRBD2. Per the germline V gene, CDR1 is SQVTM and CDR2 is ANQGSEA. This CDR3 has 14 residues. V was pared by 4 bases and J by 3 bases, with 6 bases of the junction left unmatched. The CDR3 here is CSVVGLADYNEQFF. CDR3 nucleotides: TGCAGCGTTGTTGGCCTAGCGGACTACAATGAGCAGTTCTTC.

This clonotype was observed a handful of times. Compared with germline, one end of the junction differs, possibly owing to a read error. The genes are TRBV3-1 and TRBJ1-1; D not certain. The CDR3 is made up of 12 amino acids. Germline V gene sequence: CDR1 LGHDT, CDR2 YNNKEL (reference sequence). The CDR3 region is CASSQDRREAFF. CDR3 bases: TGTGCCAGTAGCCAAGATCGCAGAGAAGCTTTCTTT.

This clonotype has only one observation. The chain uses TRBV20-1 and TRBJ2-7; either TRBD1 or TRBD2 may fit D (6 bases each). V shed 6 bases and J shed 5 bases, with 17 bases lying between them. In germline, CDR1 is DFQATT, CDR2 SNEGSKA (reference sequence). The CDR3 contains 13 residues. For the CDR3, the DNA is TGCAGTGCCAGTTTTTGGGGGGCCCACGAGCAGTACTTC. This sequence encodes CSASFWGAHEQYF.

V and J are TRBV29-1 and TRBJ2-7; TRBD1 matches 8 bases. This CDR3 contains 14 residues. The germline gives CDR1 SQVTM, CDR2 ANQGSEA. Germline trimming cut 6 bases from V and 4 bases from J; bases unmatched to any gene: 11. Here the CDR3 reads CSVVSGQGVYEQYF. CDR3 DNA sequence: TGCAGCGTAGTATCAGGACAGGGAGTGTACGAGCAGTACTTC.

This chain connects TRBV27 to TRBJ1-2; D unresolved. V gave up 5 bases and J gave up 8 bases, with 15 bases separating them. This CDR3 is built from 13 residues. Germline V gene sequence: CDR1 MNHEY, CDR2 SMNVEV (reference sequence). The DNA for the CDR3 is TGTGCCAGCAGTGGCCTTTTCTCGCAGGGCTACACCTTC. Translated: CASSGLFSQGYTF.

This rearrangement joins TRBV12-3 or TRBV12-4 to TRBJ1-2; D is unclear. Trimming removed 4 bases at V and 8 bases at J, with 17 bases between. The CDR3 extends over 14 amino acids. CDR3 DNA sequence: TGTGCCAGCAGTTCCCCATGGAGGAGGGAAGGCTACACCTTC. This codes for CASSSPWRREGYTF.

This chain links TRBV6-2 or TRBV6-3 with TRBJ2-7; possible D gene TRBD2, 5 bases. Trimming cost V 5 bases and J 3 bases, with 8 bases left between them. Germline lookup yields CDR1 MNHEY and CDR2 SVGEGT. The CDR3 length is 12 residues. CDR3 sequence reads: CASSDRGYEQYF. The DNA of the CDR3 is TGTGCCAGCAGTGACCGGGGCTACGAGCAGTACTTC.

This chain links TRBV6-2 or TRBV6-3 with TRBJ1-1; no clear D gene. Trimming removed 5 bases at V and 10 bases at J, with 20 bases between. From germline, CDR1 is MNHEY and CDR2 SVGEGT. The CDR3 is 14 amino acids. CDR3 in amino acids: CASSPPRAESRAFF. For the CDR3, the DNA is TGTGCCAGCAGTCCCCCTCGTGCGGAATCCAGAGCTTTCTTT.

V is TRBV5-4 and J is TRBJ2-3, with D perhaps TRBD1 (6 bases). The CDR3 length is 14 residues. Trimming pared 4 bases from V and 2 bases from J, leaving 11 bases between. The germline CDR1 and CDR2 sequences are SGHNT and YYREEE (reference sequence). CDR3 DNA: TGTGCCAGCAGCAAGGACAGATCCACAGATACGCAGTATTTT. This sequence encodes CASSKDRSTDTQYF.

This clonotype appeared a few times. This rearrangement joins TRBV6-1 to TRBJ1-5; D is unclear. This CDR3 has 12 amino acids. Trimming cost V 2 bases and J 7 bases, with 6 bases left between them. Germline V gene lookup returns CDR1 MNHNS and CDR2 SASEGT. CDR3 sequence: CASSEPIQPQHF. The CDR3 nucleotides are TGTGCCAGCAGTGAACCAATCCAGCCCCAGCATTTT.

The V call is TRBV19, the J call TRBJ1-1; the D is unclear. This CDR3 is 17 amino acids long. Germline V lookup: CDR1 LNHDA, CDR2 SQIVND (reference sequence). V dropped 7 bases and J dropped 1 base, with 22 bases sitting between them. CDR3 bases: TGTGCCAGTATCTCCCGGCAAGGAGATGGTTCGAACACTGAAGCTTTCTTT. It yields the protein CASISRQGDGSNTEAFF. Full variable domain (outside the CDR3, taken from reference TRBV19 and TRBJ1-1): DGGITQSPKYLFRKEGQNVTLSCEQNLNHDAMYWYRQDPGQGLRLIYYSQIVNDFQKGDIAEGYSVSREKKESFPLTVTSAQKNPTAFYLCASISRQGDGSNTEAFFGQGTRLTVV.

This chain links TRBV6-6 with TRBJ2-2; TRBD2 matches at 9 bases. Germline-derived CDR1 and CDR2 are MNHNY and SVGAGI (reference sequence). V was clipped by 6 bases and J by 7 bases; unmatched bases: 6. This CDR3 region has 14 residues. CDR3 nucleotides: TGTGCCAGCAGCATAGCGGGAGAGGTCGGGGAGCTGTTTTTT. It specifies CASSIAGEVGELFF.

The V call is TRBV14, the J call TRBJ2-5; D may correspond to TRBD1 or TRBD2 (5 bases each). V dropped 4 bases and J dropped 7 bases, with 16 bases sitting between them. CDR3 size: 14 residues. Per the germline V gene, CDR1 is SGHDN and CDR2 is FVKESK. CDR3: CASSRDPVLGTQYF. As DNA, the CDR3 is TGTGCCAGCAGCCGGGACCCGGTTTTGGGGACCCAGTACTTC.

The V and J genes are TRBV29-1 and TRBJ2-2, with D unresolved. The V gene lost 4 bases and the J gene lost 5 bases, with 11 bases spanning the gap. CDR3 length: 13 residues. CDR1 SQVTM and CDR2 ANQGSEA come from the germline V gene. The CDR3 spells CSVVVIATGELFF. In nucleotides, the CDR3 is TGCAGCGTTGTGGTTATAGCAACCGGGGAGCTGTTTTTT.

This chain links TRBV7-2 with TRBJ1-4; possible D gene TRBD1, 6 bases. V was pared by 7 bases and J by 5 bases, with 11 bases between. The CDR3 runs 13 residues. Germline V gene data show CDR1 as SGHTA and CDR2 as FQGNSA. The chain's CDR3 is CASTQGTNEKLFF. CDR3 DNA sequence: TGTGCCAGCACCCAGGGGACGAATGAAAAACTGTTTTTT.

The chain links TRBV7-2 to TRBJ1-5, with D tentatively TRBD1 (5 bases). Germline CDR1 is SGHTA and CDR2 is FQGNSA. V was pared by 0 bases and J by 0 bases, with 9 bases between. The CDR3 is 16 residues long. Here the CDR3 reads CASSLAGTASNQPQHF. CDR3 nucleotides: TGTGCCAGCAGCTTAGCTGGGACTGCTAGCAATCAGCCCCAGCATTTT.

V and J are TRBV29-1 and TRBJ2-2; tentative D call: TRBD1 (6 bases). Trimming took off 6 bases at V and 4 bases at J, with 15 bases between the two ends. This CDR3 is built from 14 residues. CDR1 is SQVTM, CDR2 ANQGSEA, per germline. CDR3 loop: CSVSGAQLTGELFF. The CDR3, as DNA: TGCAGCGTGTCAGGGGCTCAACTCACCGGGGAGCTGTTTTTT.

The genes are TRBV30 and TRBJ2-1; 8 bases agree with TRBD2. The CDR3 loop spans 16 amino acids. V was pared by 4 bases and J by 0 bases, with 8 bases of the junction left unmatched. Germline V CDR1 and CDR2: GTSNPN, SVGIG (reference sequence). CDR3: CAWIILAESSYNEQFF. The CDR3 region has the DNA TGTGCCTGGATTATACTAGCGGAAAGCTCCTACAATGAGCAGTTCTTC. Filled out from reference TRBV30 and TRBJ2-1, the complete variable domain reads SQTIHQWPATLVQPVGSPLSLECTVEGTSNPNLYWYRQAAGRGLQLLFYSVGIGQISSEVPQNLSASRPQDRQFILSSKKLLLSDSGFYLCAWIILAESSYNEQFFGPGTRLTVL.

The V gene is TRBV6-1, the J gene TRBJ2-7; D gene unclear. Germline values: CDR1 MNHNS, CDR2 SASEGT. Trimming stripped 0 bases from V and 3 bases from J, with 6 bases between. The CDR3 spans 13 residues. Here the CDR3 DNA reads TGTGCCAGCAGTGAAGCTTTTCGCTACGAGCAGTACTTC. The encoded protein is CASSEAFRYEQYF.

The V and J genes are TRBV5-1 and TRBJ2-5; no clear D gene. This CDR3 is built from 15 residues. Germline V CDR1 and CDR2: SGHRS, YFSETQ. V lost 4 bases, J lost 5 bases, and 18 bases lay in between. The CDR3: CASSRGGTSLETQYF. The DNA for the CDR3 is TGCGCCAGCAGCCGTGGTGGCACTTCTCTGGAGACCCAGTACTTC.

This rearrangement joins TRBV5-1 to TRBJ2-7; D remains ambiguous. Germline-derived CDR1 and CDR2 are SGHRS and YFSETQ. The CDR3 consists of 13 residues. The V gene lost 5 bases and the J gene lost 3 bases, with 12 bases spanning the gap. The CDR3 loop is CASSGVGRYEQYF. The CDR3 DNA is TGCGCCAGCAGTGGCGTCGGACGCTACGAGCAGTACTTC.

V usage is TRBV23-1 and J usage is TRBJ1-6; 7 nucleotides agree with TRBD1. TRBV23-1 has ORF status, its function being uncertain. There are 15 residues in the CDR3. J was trimmed by 7 bases and V by 4 bases; bases with no gene match: 7. CDR3: CASSLGQEENSPLHF. CDR3 nucleotides: TGCGCCAGCAGTCTCGGACAGGAGGAGAATTCACCCCTCCACTTT.

V gene TRBV12-5 combines with J gene TRBJ1-4; maybe TRBD1 (5 bases). This CDR3 is 14 amino acids long. Germline CDR1 reads LGHNT; CDR2 reads FRNRAP. Trimming took off 7 bases at V and 0 bases at J, with 9 bases between the two ends. CDR3 nucleotides: TGTGCTAGTGTCGCCAGGGCAACTAATGAAAAACTGTTTTTT. Encoded protein: CASVARATNEKLFF.

The V call is TRBV4-1, the J call TRBJ1-1; no definite D call. V was pared by 1 base and J by 4 bases, with 16 bases between. Germline assignment: CDR1 MGHRA and CDR2 YSYEKL. CDR3 length equals 16 residues. CDR3 amino acids: CASSQAWWTGSTEAFF. CDR3 bases: TGCGCCAGCAGCCAAGCGTGGTGGACTGGGAGCACTGAAGCTTTCTTT.